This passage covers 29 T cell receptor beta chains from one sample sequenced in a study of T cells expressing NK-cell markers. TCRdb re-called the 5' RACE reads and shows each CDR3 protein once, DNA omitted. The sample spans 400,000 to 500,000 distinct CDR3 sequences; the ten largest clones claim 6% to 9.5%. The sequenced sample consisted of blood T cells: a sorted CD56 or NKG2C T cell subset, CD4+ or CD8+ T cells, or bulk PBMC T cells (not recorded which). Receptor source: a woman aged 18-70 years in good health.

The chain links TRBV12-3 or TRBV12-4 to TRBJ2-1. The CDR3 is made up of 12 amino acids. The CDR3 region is CASSSSGNEQFF.

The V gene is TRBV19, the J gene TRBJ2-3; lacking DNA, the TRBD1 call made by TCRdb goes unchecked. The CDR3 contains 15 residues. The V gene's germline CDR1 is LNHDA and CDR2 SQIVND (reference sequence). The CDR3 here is CASSARGPRTDTQYF. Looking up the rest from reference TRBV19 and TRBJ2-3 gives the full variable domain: DGGITQSPKYLFRKEGQNVTLSCEQNLNHDAMYWYRQDPGQGLRLIYYSQIVNDFQKGDIAEGYSVSREKKESFPLTVTSAQKNPTAFYLCASSARGPRTDTQYFGPGTRLTVL.

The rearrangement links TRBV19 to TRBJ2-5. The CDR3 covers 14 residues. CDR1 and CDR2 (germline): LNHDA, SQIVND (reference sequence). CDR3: CASSMVGSRETQYF.

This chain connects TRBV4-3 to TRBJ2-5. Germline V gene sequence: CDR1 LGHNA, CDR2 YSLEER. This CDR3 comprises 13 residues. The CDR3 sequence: CASSQDRQETQYF.

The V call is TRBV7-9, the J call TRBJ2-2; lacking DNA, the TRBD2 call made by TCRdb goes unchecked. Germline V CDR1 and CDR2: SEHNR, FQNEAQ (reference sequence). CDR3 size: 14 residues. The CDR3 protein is CASSPRQYTGELFF.

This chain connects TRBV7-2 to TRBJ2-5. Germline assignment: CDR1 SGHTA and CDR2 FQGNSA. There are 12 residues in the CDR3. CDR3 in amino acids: CASSLLAETQYF.

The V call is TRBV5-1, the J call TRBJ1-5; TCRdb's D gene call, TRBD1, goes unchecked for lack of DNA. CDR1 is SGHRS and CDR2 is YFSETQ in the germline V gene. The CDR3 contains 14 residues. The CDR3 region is CASSHEGGNQPQHF.

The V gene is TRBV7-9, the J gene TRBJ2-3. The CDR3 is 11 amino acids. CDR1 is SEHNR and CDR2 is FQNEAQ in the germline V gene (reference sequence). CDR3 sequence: CASSLTHTQYF.

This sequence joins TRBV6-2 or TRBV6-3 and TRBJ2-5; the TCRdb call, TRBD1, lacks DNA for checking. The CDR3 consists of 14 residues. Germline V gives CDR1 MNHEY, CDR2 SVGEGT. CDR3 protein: CASMTETGQETQYF.

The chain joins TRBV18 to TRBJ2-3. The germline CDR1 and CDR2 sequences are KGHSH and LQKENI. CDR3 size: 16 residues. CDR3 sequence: CASSPPNLGTLGTQYF.

CDR3: CASRPGGAGETQYF. This chain links TRBV12-3 or TRBV12-4 with TRBJ2-5; there is no DNA to check the TCRdb D call of TRBD2. The CDR3 extends over 14 amino acids.

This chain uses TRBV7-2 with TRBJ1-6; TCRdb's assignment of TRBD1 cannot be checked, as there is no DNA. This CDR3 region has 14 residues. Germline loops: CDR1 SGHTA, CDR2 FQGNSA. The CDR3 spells CASSSGQKNSPLHF.

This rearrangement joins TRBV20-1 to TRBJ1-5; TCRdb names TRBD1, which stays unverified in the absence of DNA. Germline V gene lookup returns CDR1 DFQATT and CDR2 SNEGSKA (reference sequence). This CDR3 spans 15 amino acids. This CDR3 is CSARMGQTYNQPQHF.

Here the CDR3 reads CSAYRQGAGELFF. The chain couples TRBV20-1 to TRBJ2-2; with no DNA, the TCRdb D assignment of TRBD1 cannot be verified. The length of the CDR3 is 13 residues. Looked up from germline, CDR1 is DFQATT and CDR2 is SNEGSKA (reference sequence).

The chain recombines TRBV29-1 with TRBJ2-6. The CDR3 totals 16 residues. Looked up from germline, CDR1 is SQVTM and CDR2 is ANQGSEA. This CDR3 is CSVVQPGSRGANVLTF. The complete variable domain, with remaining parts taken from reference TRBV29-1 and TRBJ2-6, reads SAVISQKPSRDICQRGTSLTIQCQVDSQVTMMFWYRQQPGQSLTLIATANQGSEATYESGFVIDKFPISRPNLTFSTLTVSNMSPEDSSIYLCSVVQPGSRGANVLTFGAGSRLTVL.

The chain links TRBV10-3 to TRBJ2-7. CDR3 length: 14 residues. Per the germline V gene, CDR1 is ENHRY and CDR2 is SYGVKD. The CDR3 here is CAISERIGDYEQYF.

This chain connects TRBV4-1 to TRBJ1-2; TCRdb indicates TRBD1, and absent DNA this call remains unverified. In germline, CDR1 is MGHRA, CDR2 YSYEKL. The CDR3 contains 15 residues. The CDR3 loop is CASSQPRTGNYGYTF.

This CDR3 reads CASSPPGLTILQETQYF. The rearrangement uses TRBV18 and TRBJ2-5. The CDR3 has 17 amino acids. In germline, CDR1 is KGHSH, CDR2 LQKENI.

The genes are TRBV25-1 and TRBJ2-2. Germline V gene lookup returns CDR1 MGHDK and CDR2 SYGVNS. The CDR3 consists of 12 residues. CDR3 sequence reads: CASIQNTGELFF.

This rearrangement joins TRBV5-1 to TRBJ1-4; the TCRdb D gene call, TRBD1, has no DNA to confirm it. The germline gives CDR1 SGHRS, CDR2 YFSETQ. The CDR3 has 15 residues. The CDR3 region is CASSYSTGVSEKLFF.

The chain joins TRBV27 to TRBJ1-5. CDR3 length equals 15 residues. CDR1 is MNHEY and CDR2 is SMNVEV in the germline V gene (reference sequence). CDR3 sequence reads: CASSLEANSNQPQHF.

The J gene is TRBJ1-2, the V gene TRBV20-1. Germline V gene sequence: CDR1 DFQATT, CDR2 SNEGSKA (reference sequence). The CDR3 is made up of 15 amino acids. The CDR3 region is CSARGDLGNGYGYTF.

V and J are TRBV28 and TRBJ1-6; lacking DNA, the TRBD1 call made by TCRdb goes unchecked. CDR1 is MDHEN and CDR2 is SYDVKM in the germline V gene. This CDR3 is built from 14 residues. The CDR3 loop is CATAGSGGDSPLHF. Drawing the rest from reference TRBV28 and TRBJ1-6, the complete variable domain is DVKVTQSSRYLVKRTGEKVFLECVQDMDHENMFWYRQDPGLGLRLIYFSYDVKMKEKGDIPEGYSVSREKKERFSLILESASTNQTSMYLCATAGSGGDSPLHFGNGTRLTVT.

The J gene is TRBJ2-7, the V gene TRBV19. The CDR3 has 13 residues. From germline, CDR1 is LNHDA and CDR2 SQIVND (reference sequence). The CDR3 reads CASSRQGSYEQYF.

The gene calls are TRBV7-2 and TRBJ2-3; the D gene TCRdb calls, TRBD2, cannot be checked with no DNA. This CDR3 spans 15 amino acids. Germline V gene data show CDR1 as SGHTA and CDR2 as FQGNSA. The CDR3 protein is CASSLNLAGPDTQYF.

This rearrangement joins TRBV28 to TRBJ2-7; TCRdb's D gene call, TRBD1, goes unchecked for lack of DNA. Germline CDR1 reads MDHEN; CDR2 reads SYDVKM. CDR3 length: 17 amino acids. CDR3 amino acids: CASSLAYSGTDSYEQYF. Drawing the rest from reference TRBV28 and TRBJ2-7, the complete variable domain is DVKVTQSSRYLVKRTGEKVFLECVQDMDHENMFWYRQDPGLGLRLIYFSYDVKMKEKGDIPEGYSVSREKKERFSLILESASTNQTSMYLCASSLAYSGTDSYEQYFGPGTRLTVT.

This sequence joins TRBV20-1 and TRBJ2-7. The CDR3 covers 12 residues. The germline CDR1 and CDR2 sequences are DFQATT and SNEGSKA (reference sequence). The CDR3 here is CSATKGSYEQYF.

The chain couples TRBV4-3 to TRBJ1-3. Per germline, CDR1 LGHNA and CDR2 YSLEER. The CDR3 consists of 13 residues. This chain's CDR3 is CASSQEGRNTIYF.

CDR3 sequence: CASSPTDRSSGNTIYF. This chain uses TRBV6-1 with TRBJ1-3; TCRdb indicates TRBD1, and absent DNA this call remains unverified. CDR3 length equals 16 residues. Germline V gene lookup returns CDR1 MNHNS and CDR2 SASEGT.